Shown below are 13 T cell receptor beta chains from a single sample sequenced in a study of shared clonotypes between healthy human individuals. Sequenced by immunoSEQ multiplex PCR; TCRdb stores in-frame clones only, minus some. This table has over 1.5 million clones, approximately 98% appearing once. Sample: naive CD4+ T cells sorted from blood. This sample's subset: CD45RA+ positively selected. These TCRs come from a man aged 25 to 40 in good health.

The V and J genes are TRBV7-8 and TRBJ2-1; the D is unclear. Germline V gives CDR1 SGHVS, CDR2 FQNEAQ. Trimming stripped 8 bases from V and 3 bases from J, with 17 bases between. The CDR3 loop spans 15 amino acids. The CDR3 region is CASETTGSGYNEQFF. CDR3 sequence (DNA): TGTGCCAGCGAGACGACCGGATCGGGCTACAATGAGCAGTTCTTC.

The genes are TRBV7-2 and TRBJ2-7; D is possibly TRBD1 or TRBD2 (5 bases each). CDR3 length equals 14 residues. V was shortened by 5 bases and J by 3 bases, with 14 bases between the two germline ends. Per germline, CDR1 SGHTA and CDR2 FQGNSA. The CDR3 region has the DNA TGTGCCAGCAGCACCCGGGACGGACTCTACGAGCAGTACTTC. As protein: CASSTRDGLYEQYF.

This sequence joins TRBV25-1 and TRBJ2-1; D unresolved. CDR1 and CDR2 (germline): MGHDK, SYGVNS. The V end was cut by 0 bases, the J end by 15 bases, with 12 bases between. This CDR3 is 12 amino acids long. DNA for the CDR3: TGTGCCAGCAGTGAATATACGCGATCGCTGTTCTTC. Protein: CASSEYTRSLFF.

V usage is TRBV25-1 and J usage is TRBJ1-1; D is uncertain. Trimming removed 6 bases from V and 3 bases from J, with 5 bases in between. This CDR3 contains 11 residues. Germline values: CDR1 MGHDK, CDR2 SYGVNS. CDR3 in DNA: TGTGCCAGCAGACTGGACACTGAAGCTTTCTTT. Amino acid sequence: CASRLDTEAFF.

The chain has TRBV28 and TRBJ1-4; 10 positions match TRBD1. This CDR3 comprises 14 residues. Germline V gives CDR1 MDHEN, CDR2 SYDVKM. V shed 6 bases, J shed 6 bases, and the junction held 4 bases outside the gene matches. The CDR3 region is CASRSGTGDEKLFF. Here the CDR3 DNA reads TGTGCCAGCAGATCCGGGACAGGGGATGAAAAACTGTTTTTT.

The chain couples TRBV2 to TRBJ2-1; no clear D gene. The ends were cut back, 4 bases at V and 5 bases at J, with 6 bases in the middle. The CDR3 consists of 12 residues. The germline V gene encodes CDR1 SNHLY and CDR2 FYNNEI. The CDR3 nucleotides read TGTGCCAGCAGTGTTAGCAACAATGAGCAGTTCTTC. It codes for CASSVSNNEQFF.

Only one count was recorded for this clone. The V gene is TRBV5-4, the J gene TRBJ2-1, with D possibly matching TRBD2 (5 bases). The CDR3 consists of 17 residues. Germline CDR1 is SGHNT and CDR2 is YYREEE (reference sequence). Trimming left V 2 bases short and J 2 bases short, with 17 bases between. The CDR3 spells CASSFPSSGIAYNEQFF. Here the CDR3 DNA reads TGTGCCAGCAGCTTCCCCTCCTCCGGGATAGCCTACAATGAGCAGTTCTTC.

This sequence joins TRBV6-1 and TRBJ1-5, with TRBD1 matching over 7 bases. J was trimmed by 9 bases and V by 4 bases; bases with no gene match: 12. The CDR3 is made up of 15 amino acids. CDR1 is MNHNS, CDR2 SASEGT, per germline. The DNA of the CDR3 is TGTGCCAGCAGTGTACAGACAGGGTACGTATGGCCCCAGCATTTT. It is translated as CASSVQTGYVWPQHF.

The rearrangement joins TRBV7-9 to TRBJ2-3, with 15 bases that match TRBD2. Trimming took 3 bases from V and 12 from J; bases not matched to a gene: 4. This CDR3 has 14 residues. Germline V CDR1 and CDR2: SEHNR, FQNEAQ (reference sequence). CDR3 amino acids: CASSFPGLAGGQYF. DNA of the CDR3: TGTGCCAGCAGCTTTCCGGGACTAGCGGGAGGACAGTATTTT.

There are a few counts of this clone. The chain links TRBV15 to TRBJ1-4; D not certain. V lost 8 bases and J 3 bases, leaving 7 bases between the germline ends. This CDR3 has 12 amino acids. Germline V lookup: CDR1 LNHNV, CDR2 YYDKDF (reference sequence). Here the CDR3 DNA reads TGTGCCACCGCGAGGGCTAATGAAAAACTGTTTTTT. It is translated as CATARANEKLFF.

This chain connects TRBV20-1 to TRBJ1-1, with unresolved D. Germline V lookup: CDR1 DFQATT, CDR2 SNEGSKA (reference sequence). The germline V and J ends were trimmed by 6 bases and 9 bases, with 14 bases remaining between them. The CDR3 has 11 residues. This CDR3 is CSANPRGKAFF. DNA for the CDR3: TGCAGTGCAAACCCTAGAGGGAAAGCTTTCTTT.

The CDR3 DNA follows: TGTGCCAGCAGTCCCCCCGGGACAGGGCGTTTGGAGACCCAGTACTTC. Translated, it gives CASSPPGTGRLETQYF. V is TRBV28 and J is TRBJ2-5; the match to TRBD1 covers 9 bases. From germline, CDR1 is MDHEN and CDR2 SYDVKM. The CDR3 has 16 amino acids. Trimming at V came to 5 bases and at J to 5 bases, leaving 12 bases not matched to a gene.

The genes are TRBV7-8 and TRBJ2-2; no clear D. V was pared by 1 base and J by 2 bases, with 11 bases between. The germline CDR1 and CDR2 sequences are SGHVS and FQNEAQ. The length of the CDR3 is 16 residues. CDR3 loop: CASSLEATINTGELFF. The CDR3 region has the DNA TGTGCCAGCAGCTTAGAAGCGACGATAAACACCGGGGAGCTGTTTTTT.